The rows below give T cell receptor beta chains drawn from one sample of a study of prognosis after radiotherapy for stage I lung cancer. TCRdb redid the calling of the multiplex PCR reads with MiXCR, one entry per CDR3 protein. Of more than 30,000 distinct CDR3 sequences detected, about 42% appear once; the ten largest clones hold approximately 15%. Here the sequenced sample was PBMCs, taken before or after stereotactic body radiation therapy (not recorded which). These receptors originate from a donor at least 50 years old with non-small cell lung cancer. Both conserved end residues are part of each CDR3. D genes are given only for firm matches. Size is omitted from some rows. Given values are once, few, many or a class for expanded clones.

V gene: TRBV4-2; clone size: NA; J gene: TRBJ2-1; D gene: TRBD2; CDR3 length: 17; CDR3 DNA: TGTGCCAGCAGCCCTCTAGGGCTAGCGGGAGGGTACAATGAGCAGTTCTTC; CDR3 protein: CASSPLGLAGGYNEQFF
V gene: TRBV5-1; clone size: many; J gene: TRBJ2-3; D gene: TRBD2; CDR3 length: 16; CDR3 DNA: TGCGCCAGCAGCTTGAGGGCTAGCGGGATCGTCGATACGCAGTATTTT; CDR3 protein: CASSLRASGIVDTQYF
V gene: TRBV6-1; clone size: few; J gene: TRBJ1-5; D gene: TRBD1; CDR3 length: 18; CDR3 DNA: TGTGCCAGCAGTACCCGGTACCAACTAACAGGGGGCAATCAGCCCCGGCATTTT; CDR3 protein: CASSTRYQLTGGNQPRHF
V gene: TRBV2; clone size: once; J gene: TRBJ2-7; D gene: TRBD1; CDR3 length: 13; CDR3 DNA: TGTGCCAGCAGCCGGGCAGGGGGCTACGAGCAGTACTTC; CDR3 protein: CASSRAGGYEQYF
V gene: TRBV19; clone size: NA; J gene: TRBJ2-2; D gene: TRBD1; CDR3 length: 16; CDR3 DNA: TGTGCCAGTAGTATTACAGGGGGCTTTGTAATCTGGGAGCTGTTTTTT; CDR3 protein: CASSITGGFVIWELFF
V gene: TRBV5-5; clone size: many; J gene: TRBJ1-2; D gene: NA; CDR3 length: 16; CDR3 DNA: TGTGCCAGCAGCTTGGGGGGATTAATCAGTTCGGATGGCTACACCTTC; CDR3 protein: CASSLGGLISSDGYTF
V gene: TRBV6-1; clone size: medium-sized; J gene: TRBJ1-6; D gene: NA; CDR3 length: 12; CDR3 DNA: TGTGCCAGCCGCAGGGCTGAGTCACCCCTCCACTTT; CDR3 protein: CASRRAESPLHF
V gene: TRBV12-3/TRBV12-4; clone size: NA; J gene: TRBJ2-6; D gene: NA; CDR3 length: 14; CDR3 DNA: TGTGCCAGCAACCTACTGAGGGGCGTGACATCCATGACTTTC; CDR3 protein: CASNLLRGVTSMTF
V gene: TRBV27; clone size: NA; J gene: TRBJ1-6; D gene: NA; CDR3 length: 14; CDR3 DNA: TGTGCCAGCAGGTCCGGACTGGTGGATTCACCCCTCCACTTT; CDR3 protein: CASRSGLVDSPLHF
V gene: TRBV6-4; clone size: NA; J gene: TRBJ1-2; D gene: NA; CDR3 length: 13; CDR3 DNA: TGTGCCAGAAGTGACTCGAAGGAAAGTGGCTACACATTC; CDR3 protein: CARSDSKESGYTF
V gene: TRBV7-2; clone size: few; J gene: TRBJ1-6; D gene: NA; CDR3 length: 14; CDR3 DNA: TGTGCCAGCAGCTTACGGCAGGGTAATTCACCCCTCCACTTT; CDR3 protein: CASSLRQGNSPLHF
V gene: TRBV2; clone size: many; J gene: TRBJ2-3; D gene: NA; CDR3 length: 14; CDR3 DNA: TGTGCCAGCAGGGCGGATGGCCCTACAGATACGCAGTATTTT; CDR3 protein: CASRADGPTDTQYF
V gene: TRBV7-3; clone size: many; J gene: TRBJ2-3; D gene: NA; CDR3 length: 14; CDR3 DNA: TGTGCCAGCAGCCATGGACAGCCCACAGATACGCAGTATTTT; CDR3 protein: CASSHGQPTDTQYF
V gene: TRBV6-5; clone size: NA; J gene: TRBJ1-2; D gene: NA; CDR3 length: 13; CDR3 DNA: TGTGCCAGCAGTTACTGGGGAGGGAATGTCTACACTTTC; CDR3 protein: CASSYWGGNVYTF
V gene: TRBV6-2/TRBV6-3; clone size: NA; J gene: TRBJ1-1; D gene: NA; CDR3 length: 14; CDR3 DNA: TGTGCCGGGGGACCCTTGAGTTCGAACACTGAAGCTTTCTTT; CDR3 protein: CAGGPLSSNTEAFF
V gene: TRBV27; clone size: medium-sized; J gene: TRBJ2-7; D gene: NA; CDR3 length: 15; CDR3 DNA: TGTGCCAGCAGTTTCTCGCGGGATACCTTAGGGGAGCAGTACTTC; CDR3 protein: CASSFSRDTLGEQYF
V gene: TRBV6-9; clone size: medium-sized; J gene: TRBJ1-2; D gene: NA; CDR3 length: 15; CDR3 DNA: TGTGCCAGCAGTTACTCTCCGGACAGTCGGAGTGGCTACACCTTC; CDR3 protein: CASSYSPDSRSGYTF
V gene: TRBV30; clone size: many; J gene: TRBJ1-2; D gene: NA; CDR3 length: 13; CDR3 DNA: TGTGCCTGCCTCGAAACGGTTAACTATGGCTACACCTTC; CDR3 protein: CACLETVNYGYTF
V gene: TRBV5-1; clone size: many; J gene: TRBJ2-1; D gene: NA; CDR3 length: 15; CDR3 DNA: TGCGCCAGCAGCTTGGGCGGGTCGACCTACAATGAGCAGTTCTTC; CDR3 protein: CASSLGGSTYNEQFF
V gene: TRBV11-1; clone size: NA; J gene: TRBJ1-2; D gene: NA; CDR3 length: 15; CDR3 DNA: TGTGCCAGCAGCTTTACAAGCGACAGAGCCTATGGCTACACCTTC; CDR3 protein: CASSFTSDRAYGYTF
V gene: TRBV3-1; clone size: many; J gene: TRBJ1-6; D gene: TRBD1; CDR3 length: 15; CDR3 DNA: TGTGCCAGCAGCCAAGATACAGGGGGATATTCACCCCTCCACTTT; CDR3 protein: CASSQDTGGYSPLHF